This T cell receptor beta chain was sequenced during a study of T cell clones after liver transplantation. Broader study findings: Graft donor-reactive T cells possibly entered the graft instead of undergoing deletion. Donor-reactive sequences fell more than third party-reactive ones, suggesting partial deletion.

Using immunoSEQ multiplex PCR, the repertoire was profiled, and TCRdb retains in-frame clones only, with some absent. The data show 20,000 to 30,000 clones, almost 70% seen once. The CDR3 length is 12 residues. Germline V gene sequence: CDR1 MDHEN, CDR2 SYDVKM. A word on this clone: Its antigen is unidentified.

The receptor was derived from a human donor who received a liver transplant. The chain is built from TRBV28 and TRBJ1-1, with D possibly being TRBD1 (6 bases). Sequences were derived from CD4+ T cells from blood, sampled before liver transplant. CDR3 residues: CLAGAMNTEAFF. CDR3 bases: TGTCTAGCGGGGGCGATGAACACTGAAGCTTTCTTT.